The T cell receptor (beta chain) under discussion was sequenced for a study of T cells in Graves' hyperthyroidism and ophthalmopathy. Germline V CDR1 and CDR2: MNHEY, SVGEGT. This CDR3 is 16 amino acids long. V trimming: 6 bases; J trimming: 4 bases; junction bases outside the gene matches: 10. Using RNA transcripts as the source, TCR beta CDR3 regions were amplified. The primer set for the first-round RT-PCR of the TCR CDR3 was HTBI. TCRdb analysed the multiplex PCR reads with MiXCR anew, one entry per CDR3 protein. The table includes 350,000 to 450,000 distinct CDR3 sequences, about 18% detected once. This clonotype was seen repeatedly, ten times or more. Its antigen is unknown. Study-wide results and limits: In validation, the model predicted ophthalmopathy. These predictions came a median about 6.5 months before onset.

Clinical symptoms, serum thyroxine, TRAb, thyroid ultrasound and orbital computed tomography informed diagnoses. This chain joins TRBV6-2 or TRBV6-3 and TRBJ2-1; 9 nucleotides line up with TRBD2. This clonotype originated in a woman aged 25 to 39 with Graves' hyperthyroidism that later progressed to Graves' ophthalmopathy. Material for sequencing was blood. The CDR3 DNA is TGTGCCAGCAGCCCACTGCGGGGGGGGACTTACAATGAGCAGTTCTTC. Translating it yields CASSPLRGGTYNEQFF.